The rows below give T cell receptor beta chains drawn from one sample of a study of T cell responses to AZD1222 COVID-19 vaccine. Measured with immunoSEQ multiplex PCR; TCRdb has only the in-frame clones, and not every one. The sample totals about 140,000 clones. Specimen: peripheral blood. All receptors derive from an adult in good health. The CDR3 runs from the conserved cysteine through the conserved F or W. D genes are given only for firm matches.

D gene	V gene	J gene	CDR3 DNA	CDR3 protein
TRBD1	TRBV7-2	TRBJ1-6	TGTGCCAGCAGCCAGGACAGGGTAAATTCACCCCTCCACTTT	CASSQDRVNSPLHF
-	TRBV2	TRBJ1-2	TGTGCCAGCAGTGAAAGTGGCAGGGCTAACTATGGCTACACCTTC	CASSESGRANYGYTF
TRBD2	TRBV12-3/TRBV12-4	TRBJ2-3	TGTGCCAGCGCGGGGGATCGAAATACGCAGTATTTT	CASAGDRNTQYF
-	TRBV2	TRBJ1-5	TGTGCCAGCAGTGCATATAGCAATCAGCCCCAGCATTTT	CASSAYSNQPQHF
-	TRBV11-2	TRBJ1-3	TGTGCCAGCAGCTTAGGGACAGCTGGAAACACCATATATTTT	CASSLGTAGNTIYF
-	TRBV6-5	TRBJ1-1	TGTGCCAGCAGTTTATGGCCGGGGGGGGCCGACACTGAAGCTTTCTTT	CASSLWPGGADTEAFF
-	TRBV6-5	TRBJ1-2	TGTGCCAGCAGAAACAACAGGATTAACTATGGCTACACCTTC	CASRNNRINYGYTF
-	TRBV5-1	TRBJ1-3	TGCGCCAGCAGCGCCGGACACCACTCTGGAAACACCATATATTTT	CASSAGHHSGNTIYF
-	TRBV19	TRBJ1-6	TGTGCCAGTAGAGGGTGGCATAATTCACCCCTCCACTTT	CASRGWHNSPLHF
-	TRBV6-4	TRBJ1-6	TGTGCCAGCAGTGACTCCGCAGGTGATAATTCACCCCTCCACTTT	CASSDSAGDNSPLHF
-	TRBV15	TRBJ2-3	TGTGCCACCAGCAGAGACCTAACTAGCACAGATACGCAGTATTTT	CATSRDLTSTDTQYF
-	TRBV7-6	TRBJ1-3	TGTGCCAGCAGCCCCTCCGGGGGGGGAAACACCATATATTTT	CASSPSGGGNTIYF
-	TRBV6-5	TRBJ1-2	TGTGCCAGCACCCTTAGTCCCCAGGGGAACTATGGCTACACCTTC	CASTLSPQGNYGYTF
-	TRBV7-7	TRBJ2-3	TGTGCCAGCAGCTCCTCCCTAGCTAGCACAGATACGCAGTATTTT	CASSSSLASTDTQYF
-	TRBV30	TRBJ2-5	TGTGCCTGGAGTGTACGACGGCTAGCCCAAGAGACCCAGTACTTC	CAWSVRRLAQETQYF
-	TRBV28	TRBJ1-1	TGTGCCAGCAGGACGGGACGCCTGAACACTGAAGCTTTCTTT	CASRTGRLNTEAFF
TRBD1	TRBV4-1	TRBJ1-2	TGCGCCAGCAGCCAGGGGACAGCCTATGGCTACACCTTC	CASSQGTAYGYTF
-	TRBV12-1	TRBJ2-7	TGTGCCAGCAGCCCCCCCCCGGGGGGGCTTGAGCAGTACTTC	CASSPPPGGLEQYF
TRBD1	TRBV27	TRBJ1-5	TGTGCCAGCAGGAACAATTTCGGGACAGGGTCAAATCAGCCCCAGCATTTT	CASRNNFGTGSNQPQHF
-	TRBV18	TRBJ1-4	TGTGCCAGCTCACCAGAGGGCGCTGGACTGTTTTTT	CASSPEGAGLFF
TRBD1	TRBV6-1	TRBJ1-6	TGTGCCAGCAGTGACAGGGGGCAGAATTCGGATAATTCACCCCTCCACTTT	CASSDRGQNSDNSPLHF
TRBD2	TRBV4-2	TRBJ2-7	TGTGCCAGCAGCCAAGATCCCGAGCGGGGAACGTACGAGCAGTACTTC	CASSQDPERGTYEQYF
-	TRBV5-4	TRBJ2-1	TGTGCCAGCAGCTTGGAGTGGGGGGTCGGCAATGAGCAGTTCTTC	CASSLEWGVGNEQFF
TRBD1	TRBV28	TRBJ2-7	TGTGCCAGCAGTCACTTCCGGGACAGGCGCTACGAGCAGTACTTC	CASSHFRDRRYEQYF
TRBD2	TRBV19	TRBJ2-1	TGTGCCAGTAGCCCGGGACTAGCGAACTTAGTACGGGGTGAGCAGTTCTTC	CASSPGLANLVRGEQFF
TRBD1	TRBV5-4	TRBJ2-2	TGTGCCAGCAGCCCCGAGGGACAGGCATACGGGGAGCTGTTTTTT	CASSPEGQAYGELFF
-	TRBV7-2	TRBJ1-5	TGTGCCAGCAGCTTAGCCGGGGGTTCCTTGGCGGACAATCAGCCCCAGCATTTT	CASSLAGGSLADNQPQHF
-	TRBV5-5	TRBJ1-4	TGTGCCAGCAGCTCCCTGACGGGGATGAATGAAAAACTGTTTTTT	CASSSLTGMNEKLFF
-	TRBV2	TRBJ2-1	TGTGCCAGTCCCGTGCCCCCGGGGAAGCCCTACAATGAGCAGTTCTTC	CASPVPPGKPYNEQFF
-	TRBV27	TRBJ2-3	TGTGCCAGCAGTGCGCGGGGTCCTAGCACAGATACGCAGTATTTT	CASSARGPSTDTQYF
TRBD2	TRBV5-1	TRBJ2-3	TGCGCCAGCAGCTTTAGCGGGGGAGACACAGATACGCAGTATTTT	CASSFSGGDTDTQYF
TRBD1	TRBV3-1/TRBV3-2	TRBJ1-1	TGTGCCAGCAGCCCGTCGGGACAGCGGAGCGCTGAAGCTTTCTTT	CASSPSGQRSAEAFF
-	TRBV30	TRBJ1-1	TGTGCCTGGAGGCGGGACGGTCGGTCGAACACTGAAGCTTTCTTT	CAWRRDGRSNTEAFF
TRBD1	TRBV5-1	TRBJ1-2	TGCGCCAGCAGCTTAGGGCAGGGGGCGACTGGCTACACCTTC	CASSLGQGATGYTF
TRBD1	TRBV5-1	TRBJ1-4	TGCGCCAGCAGCCAACTACCTCCGGGACAGGGGGCTACTAATGAAAAACTGTTTTTT	CASSQLPPGQGATNEKLFF
-	TRBV6-5	TRBJ1-2	TGTGCCAGCAGTTACTCATGGAGTCAAAAGTCCTATGGCTACACCTTC	CASSYSWSQKSYGYTF
-	TRBV11-2	TRBJ1-6	TGTGCCAGCAGCTCACTCCCCAGGGGCTTGGCTAATTCACCCCTCCACTTT	CASSSLPRGLANSPLHF
-	TRBV11-2	TRBJ2-7	TGTGCCAGCAGCTTAGCCCCTACCTACGAGCAGTACTTC	CASSLAPTYEQYF
TRBD1	TRBV6-5	TRBJ1-3	TGTGCCAGCAGGGCAGGGGGCTCTGGAAACACCATATATTTT	CASRAGGSGNTIYF
-	TRBV11-2	TRBJ2-3	TGTGCCAGCAGCTTCGGGGGATCAGATACGCAGTATTTT	CASSFGGSDTQYF
-	TRBV5-4	TRBJ2-5	TGTGCCAGCGGGACTTCGACCGCTCGGGAGACCCAGTACTTC	CASGTSTARETQYF
TRBD1	TRBV19	TRBJ2-7	TGTGCCAGTAGTACCAGGACAGGGCAATTCCCCTACGAGCAGTACTTC	CASSTRTGQFPYEQYF
-	TRBV13	TRBJ1-2	TGTGCCAGCAGCCTGGGGGGTATCGTAGGTGGCTACACCTTC	CASSLGGIVGGYTF
TRBD1	TRBV11-3	TRBJ2-1	TGTGCCAGCAGCACCAGACAGGGCGCCAGCTCCTACAATGAGCAGTTCTTC	CASSTRQGASSYNEQFF
TRBD2	TRBV7-9	TRBJ2-5	TGTGCCAGCAGCCCGGGACTAGCTGAGGAGACCCAGTACTTC	CASSPGLAEETQYF
TRBD1	TRBV11-1	TRBJ1-1	TGTGCCAGCAGCCCAACAGGGGGCACTGAAGCTTTCTTT	CASSPTGGTEAFF
TRBD1	TRBV7-9	TRBJ1-4	TGTGCCAGCAGCGTAACGGGACAGGCGGCAGAAAAACTGTTTTTT	CASSVTGQAAEKLFF
TRBD1	TRBV29-1	TRBJ2-7	TGCAGCGTTGAAGTGGGACAGGGGTACGAGCAGTACTTC	CSVEVGQGYEQYF
TRBD1	TRBV5-1	TRBJ1-1	TGCGCCAGCAGCTCCGGGACAGGGGGCACTGAAGCTTTCTTT	CASSSGTGGTEAFF
TRBD1	TRBV30	TRBJ1-2	TGTGCCTGGGCCGTACAGGGGGCGCTTGGCTATGGCTACACCTTC	CAWAVQGALGYGYTF